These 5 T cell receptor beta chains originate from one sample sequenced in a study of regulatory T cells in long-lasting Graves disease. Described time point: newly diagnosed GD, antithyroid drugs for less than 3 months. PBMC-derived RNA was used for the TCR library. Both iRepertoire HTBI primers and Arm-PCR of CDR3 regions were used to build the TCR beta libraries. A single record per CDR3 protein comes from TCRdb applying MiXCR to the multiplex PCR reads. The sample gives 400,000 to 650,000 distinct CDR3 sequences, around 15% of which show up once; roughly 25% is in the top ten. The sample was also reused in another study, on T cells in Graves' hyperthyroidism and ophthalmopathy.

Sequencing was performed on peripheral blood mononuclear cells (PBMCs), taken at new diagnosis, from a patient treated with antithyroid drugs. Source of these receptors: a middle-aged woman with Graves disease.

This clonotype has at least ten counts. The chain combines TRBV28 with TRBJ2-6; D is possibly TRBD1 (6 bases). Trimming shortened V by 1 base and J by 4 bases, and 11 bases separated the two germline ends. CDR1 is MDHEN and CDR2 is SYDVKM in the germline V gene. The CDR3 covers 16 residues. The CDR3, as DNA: TGTGCCAGCAGTTTATTGGCAGGGGCCGGGGCCAACGTCCTGACTTTC. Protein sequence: CASSLLAGAGANVLTF.

The CDR3 loop is CASSQQRLAGQETQYF. In DNA form, the CDR3 reads TGTGCCAGCAGCCAACAACGACTAGCGGGGCAGGAGACCCAGTACTTC. The chain links TRBV3-1 to TRBJ2-1, with 11 bases fitting TRBD2. The J call may be wrong; the DNA end is better matched by TRBJ2-5. CDR1 is LGHDT and CDR2 is YNNKEL in the germline V gene (reference sequence). There are 16 residues in the CDR3.

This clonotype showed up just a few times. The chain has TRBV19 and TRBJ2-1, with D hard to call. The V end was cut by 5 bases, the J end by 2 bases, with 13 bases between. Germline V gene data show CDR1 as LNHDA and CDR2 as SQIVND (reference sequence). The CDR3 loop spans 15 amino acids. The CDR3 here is CASSLHPETYNEQFF. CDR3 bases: TGTGCCAGTAGTCTCCACCCGGAAACCTACAATGAGCAGTTCTTC.

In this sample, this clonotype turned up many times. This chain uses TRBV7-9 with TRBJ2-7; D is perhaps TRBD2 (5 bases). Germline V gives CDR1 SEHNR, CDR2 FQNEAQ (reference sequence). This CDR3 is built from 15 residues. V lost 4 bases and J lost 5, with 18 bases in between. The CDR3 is CASSSTRVLFHEQYF. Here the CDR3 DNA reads TGTGCCAGCAGCTCTACTAGAGTGCTTTTCCACGAGCAGTACTTC.

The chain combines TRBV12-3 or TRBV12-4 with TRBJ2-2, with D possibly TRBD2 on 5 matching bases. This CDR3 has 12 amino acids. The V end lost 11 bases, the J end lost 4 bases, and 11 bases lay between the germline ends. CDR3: CAFPRGTGELFF. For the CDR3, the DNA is TGTGCCTTCCCCCGGGGCACCGGGGAGCTGTTTTTT.